Described below is a single T cell receptor (beta chain) sequence and its context. What it recognizes is unknown. Germline CDR1 is LNHDA and CDR2 is SQIVND (reference sequence). CDR3 size: 12 residues. V shed 5 bases and J 5 bases; nucleotides not matched to a gene: 3. This sample is drawn from a study of T cells in Graves' hyperthyroidism and ophthalmopathy. Points from the study as a whole: Appearing also in blood were most of the thyroid clonotypes expanded above 0.001.

Amplification of TCR beta CDR3 regions was performed using RNA transcripts as template. During a first-round RT-PCR of the TCR CDR3, the HTBI primer set was used. TCRdb used MiXCR to reprocess the multiplex PCR reads, holding one entry per CDR3 protein. The table shows hundreds of thousands of distinct CDR3 sequences, with approximately 14% occurring only once. The gene calls are TRBV19 and TRBJ2-7; 7 positions agree with TRBD1. The receptor was derived from a woman under 30 with Graves' hyperthyroidism. The source material was blood. In nucleotides, the CDR3 is TGTGCCAGTAGTGCGACAGGGAACGAGCAGTACTTC. Residues: CASSATGNEQYF.